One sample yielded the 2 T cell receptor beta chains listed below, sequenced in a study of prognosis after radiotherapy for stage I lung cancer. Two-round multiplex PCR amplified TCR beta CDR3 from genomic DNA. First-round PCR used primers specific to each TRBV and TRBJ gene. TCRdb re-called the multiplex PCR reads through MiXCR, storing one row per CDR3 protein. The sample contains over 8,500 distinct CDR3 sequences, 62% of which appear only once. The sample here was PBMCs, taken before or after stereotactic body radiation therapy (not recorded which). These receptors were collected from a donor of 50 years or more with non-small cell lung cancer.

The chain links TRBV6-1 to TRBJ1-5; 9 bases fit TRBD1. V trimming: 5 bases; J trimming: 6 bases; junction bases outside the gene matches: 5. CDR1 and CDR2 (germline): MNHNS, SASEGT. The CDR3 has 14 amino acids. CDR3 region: CASSTGGEAQPQHF. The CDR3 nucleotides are TGTGCCAGCAGTACAGGGGGCGAGGCTCAGCCCCAGCATTTT.

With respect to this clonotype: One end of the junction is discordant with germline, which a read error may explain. The CDR3: CACSFGRSGGELFF. CDR3 nucleotides: TGTGCCTGCAGTTTCGGACGGTCAGGCGGGGAGCTGTTTTTT. V and J are TRBV6-2 or TRBV6-3 and TRBJ2-2; D not certain. This CDR3 is built from 14 residues. Per the germline V gene, CDR1 is MNHEY and CDR2 is SVGEGT.